These T cell receptor beta chains were read from a single sample in a study of T-cell reconstitution after alpha-beta-depleted transplantation in children. TCRdb re-called the PCR reads through MiXCR, storing one row per CDR3 protein. The data hold about 300,000 distinct CDR3 sequences, with 10% observed a single time. Material: PBMCs, obtained before TCRalphabeta/CD19-depleted stem cell transplant. These receptors were collected from a boy in the first two years of life with acute myeloid leukemia, due to receive a stem cell transplant. The CDR3 runs from the conserved cysteine through the conserved F or W. D genes are given only for firm matches. The size field is filled for only some rows; it gives once, few, many or a size class.

D gene: TRBD2; V gene: TRBV4-2; J gene: TRBJ2-3; clone size: many; CDR3 protein: CASSQSQGGGRADDTQYF; CDR3 DNA: TGTGCCAGCAGCCAATCGCAAGGGGGCGGGAGGGCCGATGATACGCAGTATTTT
D gene: TRBD2; V gene: TRBV6-1; J gene: TRBJ2-7; clone size: few; CDR3 protein: CASSLAGGRSYEQYF; CDR3 DNA: TGTGCCAGCAGTCTAGCGGGGGGGCGATCCTACGAGCAGTACTTC
D gene: .; V gene: TRBV7-8; J gene: TRBJ2-7; clone size: many; CDR3 protein: CASSPVRQIYEQYF; CDR3 DNA: TGTGCCAGCAGCCCAGTGCGACAGATTTACGAGCAGTACTTC
D gene: TRBD2; V gene: TRBV7-9; J gene: TRBJ2-7; clone size: few; CDR3 protein: CASSLLAGARNDEQYF; CDR3 DNA: TGTGCCAGCAGCTTACTAGCGGGGGCCCGAAACGACGAGCAGTACTTC
D gene: .; V gene: TRBV3-1; J gene: TRBJ1-4; clone size: few; CDR3 protein: CASSQDGRGRNEKLFF; CDR3 DNA: TGTGCCAGCAGCCAAGATGGCAGGGGAAGAAATGAAAAACTGTTTTTT
D gene: .; V gene: TRBV4-3; J gene: TRBJ2-6; clone size: many; CDR3 protein: CASSQAGPGANVLTF; CDR3 DNA: TGCGCCAGCAGCCAAGCGGGCCCTGGGGCCAACGTCCTGACTTTC
D gene: TRBD2; V gene: TRBV5-8; J gene: TRBJ2-6; clone size: .; CDR3 protein: CASSPGLASSGANVLTF; CDR3 DNA: TGTGCCAGCAGCCCCGGACTAGCCTCGTCTGGGGCCAACGTCCTGACTTTC
D gene: .; V gene: TRBV24-1; J gene: TRBJ1-5; clone size: many; CDR3 protein: CATSYRDNQPQHF; CDR3 DNA: TGTGCCACCAGTTACAGGGACAATCAGCCCCAGCATTTT
D gene: .; V gene: TRBV7-2; J gene: TRBJ1-6; clone size: many; CDR3 protein: CASSLFPSGNSPLHF; CDR3 DNA: TGTGCCAGCAGCTTATTTCCTTCAGGGAATTCACCCCTCCACTTT
D gene: .; V gene: TRBV28; J gene: TRBJ2-2; clone size: many; CDR3 protein: CASSSWTGELFF; CDR3 DNA: TGTGCCAGCAGTTCTTGGACAGGGGAGCTGTTTTTT
D gene: .; V gene: TRBV9; J gene: TRBJ2-6; clone size: many; CDR3 protein: CASSEAGANVLTF; CDR3 DNA: TGTGCCAGCAGCGAAGCGGGGGCCAACGTCCTGACTTTC
D gene: TRBD1; V gene: TRBV5-1; J gene: TRBJ1-1; clone size: many; CDR3 protein: CASSLGQPNTEAFF; CDR3 DNA: TGCGCCAGCAGTCTGGGACAGCCGAACACTGAAGCTTTCTTT
D gene: .; V gene: TRBV5-1; J gene: TRBJ2-2; clone size: many; CDR3 protein: CASSLDPGELFF; CDR3 DNA: TGCGCCAGCAGCTTGGATCCCGGGGAGCTGTTTTTT
D gene: .; V gene: TRBV4-3; J gene: TRBJ2-7; clone size: many; CDR3 protein: CASSQDGYEQYF; CDR3 DNA: TGCGCCAGCAGCCAAGACGGTTACGAGCAGTACTTC
D gene: TRBD2; V gene: TRBV28; J gene: TRBJ2-3; clone size: many; CDR3 protein: CASSFVLAGGIPSTDTQYF; CDR3 DNA: TGTGCCAGCAGTTTCGTTCTAGCGGGAGGTATTCCTAGCACAGATACGCAGTATTTT
D gene: .; V gene: TRBV10-3; J gene: TRBJ2-1; clone size: few; CDR3 protein: CAISPQDNEQFF; CDR3 DNA: TGTGCCATCAGTCCACAGGACAATGAGCAGTTCTTC
D gene: TRBD1; V gene: TRBV7-2; J gene: TRBJ2-2; clone size: many; CDR3 protein: CASSTADRAHQVFF; CDR3 DNA: TGTGCCAGCAGCACTGCGGACAGGGCCCATCAGGTGTTTTTT
D gene: .; V gene: TRBV7-2; J gene: TRBJ2-4; clone size: .; CDR3 protein: CASSLATTENIQYF; CDR3 DNA: TGTGCCAGCAGCTTAGCGACGACAGAAAACATTCAGTACTTC
D gene: .; V gene: TRBV12-5; J gene: TRBJ2-3; clone size: .; CDR3 protein: CASGPRGGLTDTQYF; CDR3 DNA: TGTGCTAGTGGGCCTCGAGGGGGGCTCACAGATACGCAGTATTTT
D gene: .; V gene: TRBV5-1; J gene: TRBJ2-7; clone size: .; CDR3 protein: CASSLIQSLGYEQYF; CDR3 DNA: TGCGCCAGCAGCTTGATACAGAGTCTGGGCTACGAGCAGTACTTC
D gene: .; V gene: TRBV12-3/TRBV12-4; J gene: TRBJ1-6; clone size: many; CDR3 protein: CASSLRQPNSPLHF; CDR3 DNA: TGTGCCAGCAGTTTAAGGCAGCCGAATTCACCCCTCCACTTT
D gene: TRBD1; V gene: TRBV11-3; J gene: TRBJ1-2; clone size: many; CDR3 protein: CASSLNSRTGYGYTF; CDR3 DNA: TGTGCCAGCAGCTTAAATAGCAGGACAGGGTATGGCTACACCTTC
D gene: .; V gene: TRBV20-1; J gene: TRBJ2-7; clone size: many; CDR3 protein: CSASSRASYEQYF; CDR3 DNA: TGCAGTGCTAGCTCGAGGGCCTCCTACGAGCAGTACTTC
D gene: .; V gene: TRBV7-2; J gene: TRBJ1-6; clone size: .; CDR3 protein: CASSLGGGSPLHF; CDR3 DNA: TGTGCCAGCAGCTTAGGGGGGGGTTCACCCCTCCACTTT
D gene: .; V gene: TRBV9; J gene: TRBJ1-4; clone size: many; CDR3 protein: CATTTRREKLFF; CDR3 DNA: TGTGCCACCACGACAAGGAGGGAAAAACTGTTTTTT
D gene: .; V gene: TRBV28; J gene: TRBJ1-1; clone size: few; CDR3 protein: CASRESGRNTEAFF; CDR3 DNA: TGTGCCAGCAGAGAGTCAGGGCGGAACACTGAAGCTTTCTTT
D gene: TRBD2; V gene: TRBV10-3; J gene: TRBJ2-5; clone size: many; CDR3 protein: CAISILAGAQETQYF; CDR3 DNA: TGTGCCATCAGTATTCTAGCGGGAGCCCAAGAGACCCAGTACTTC
D gene: TRBD1; V gene: TRBV9; J gene: TRBJ2-4; clone size: many; CDR3 protein: CASSVGLGQGARQGIQYF; CDR3 DNA: TGTGCCAGCAGCGTAGGATTAGGACAGGGGGCCCGTCAAGGCATTCAGTACTTC
D gene: .; V gene: TRBV7-9; J gene: TRBJ2-1; clone size: .; CDR3 protein: CASSLVRHNEQFF; CDR3 DNA: TGTGCCAGCAGCTTAGTACGGCACAATGAGCAGTTCTTC
D gene: TRBD1; V gene: TRBV6-1; J gene: TRBJ2-4; clone size: .; CDR3 protein: CASSWTGAKNIQYF; CDR3 DNA: TGTGCCAGCAGTTGGACAGGGGCCAAAAACATTCAGTACTTC